This is a list of T cell receptor beta chains from one sample in a study of shared clonotypes between healthy human individuals. Assay used: immunoSEQ multiplex PCR; TCRdb lists only in-frame clones, some missing. The table records over 2 million clones, 85% to 95% of them present only once. What was sequenced was naive CD4+ T cells from PBMCs. The source of these receptors is a man younger than 35 in good health. Some clones in this sample may be carry-over from other donors' samples. Both conserved end residues are part of each CDR3. A D gene is named only where the DNA matches it firmly. For some rows the clone size is stated as once, few or many, or as a class when expanded; others skip it.

d_call j_call clone_size v_call cdr3_nt cdr3_aa
NA TRBJ2-3 NA TRBV6-5 TGTGCCAGCAGTTACTCAAGACGAGCAGATACGCAGTATTTT CASSYSRRADTQYF
TRBD2 TRBJ2-5 NA TRBV5-6 TGTGCCAGCAGCTTGGCGGGACTAGCGGGAGGTCAAGAGACCCAGTACTTC CASSLAGLAGGQETQYF
NA TRBJ2-7 NA TRBV10-1 TGCGCCAGCAGTGATGCTAGCCGATACGAGCAGTACTTC CASSDASRYEQYF
NA TRBJ2-5 NA TRBV7-2 TGTGCCAGCAGCCCCCACAGGGACGAGACCCAGTACTTC CASSPHRDETQYF
NA TRBJ2-5 NA TRBV9 TGTGCCAGCAGCGTAGTAGGGAACCAAGAGACCCAGTACTTC CASSVVGNQETQYF
TRBD1 TRBJ1-1 few TRBV7-6 TGTGCCAGCAGCTCAGACAGGGTCACTGAAGCTTTCTTT CASSSDRVTEAFF
TRBD2 TRBJ2-1 NA TRBV7-6 TGTGCCAGCAGCCCTACCCCGACTAGCGGGGGGGGGAATGAGCAGTTCTTC CASSPTPTSGGGNEQFF
NA TRBJ1-1 NA TRBV27 TGTGCCAGCAGCCTGAGTCCCCTTGGGACTGAAGCTTTCTTT CASSLSPLGTEAFF
NA TRBJ2-7 NA TRBV5-1 TGCGCCAGCGCCGGGACGGGGACCTACGAGCAGTACTTC CASAGTGTYEQYF
NA TRBJ2-5 NA TRBV29-1 TGCAGCGTTGAACGTGGATTTGAGGAGACCCAGTACTTC CSVERGFEETQYF
TRBD2 TRBJ2-7 NA TRBV5-6 TGTGCCAGCAGCAAACGGACTAGCGGGAGTTTCCACGAGCAGTACTTC CASSKRTSGSFHEQYF
TRBD2 TRBJ2-7 NA TRBV28 TGTGCCAGCAGTTCCCCGGGACTAGCGAACCTATATCCCTACGAGCAGTACTTC CASSSPGLANLYPYEQYF
TRBD1 TRBJ2-7 NA TRBV5-1 TGCGCCAGCAGCCCTGGACAGGGGGTCTCCGAGCAGTACTTC CASSPGQGVSEQYF
TRBD2 TRBJ2-3 NA TRBV7-6 TGTGCCAGCAGCTACTGGGCTAGCGGGACAGATACGCAGTATTTT CASSYWASGTDTQYF
NA TRBJ2-7 NA TRBV6-1 TGTGCCAGCAGTGAATCTGCCACCTACGAGCAGTACTTC CASSESATYEQYF
TRBD1 TRBJ1-2 NA TRBV6-1 TGTGCCAGCAGTGAGAGGGGGACAGCTTATGGCTACACCTTC CASSERGTAYGYTF
NA TRBJ1-1 few TRBV5-1 TGCGCCAGCAGCTTTCAGGGTAACACTGAAGCTTTCTTT CASSFQGNTEAFF
TRBD1 TRBJ2-1 NA TRBV7-3 TGTGCCAGCAGCTTAAACGACAGGGCCCTAGACAATGAGCAGTTCTTC CASSLNDRALDNEQFF
TRBD2 TRBJ2-7 once TRBV11-2 TGTGCCAGCAGCTTACGGACTAGCGGGAGTATCCCGTACGAGCAGTACTTC CASSLRTSGSIPYEQYF
NA TRBJ1-1 NA TRBV7-8 TGTGCCAGCTCCGTCATCGGGAACACTGAAGCTTTCTTT CASSVIGNTEAFF
TRBD2 TRBJ2-7 NA TRBV4-3 TGCGCCAGCAGCCAAGTGGAGGGTTCTAGCGGGAGGAGGTACGAGCAGTACTTC CASSQVEGSSGRRYEQYF
NA TRBJ2-3 NA TRBV5-6 TGTGCCAGCAGCTTGACGGCCGTGTCCACAGATACGCAGTATTTT CASSLTAVSTDTQYF